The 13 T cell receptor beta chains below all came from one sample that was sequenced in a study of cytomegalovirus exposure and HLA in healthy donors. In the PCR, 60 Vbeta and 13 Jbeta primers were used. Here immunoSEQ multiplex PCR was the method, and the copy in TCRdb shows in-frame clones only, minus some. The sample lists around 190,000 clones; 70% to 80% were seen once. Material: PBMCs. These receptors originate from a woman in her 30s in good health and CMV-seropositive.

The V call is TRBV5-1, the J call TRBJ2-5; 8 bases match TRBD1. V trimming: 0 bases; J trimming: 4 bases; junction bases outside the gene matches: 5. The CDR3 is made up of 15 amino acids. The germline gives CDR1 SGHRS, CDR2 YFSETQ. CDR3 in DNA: TGCGCCAGCAGCTTGGATGGTGACAGGGGAGAGACCCAGTACTTC. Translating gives CASSLDGDRGETQYF. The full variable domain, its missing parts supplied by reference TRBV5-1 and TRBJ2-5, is KAGVTQTPRYLIKTRGQQVTLSCSPISGHRSVSWYQQTPGQGLQFLFEYFSETQRNKGNFPGRFSGRQFSNSRSEMNVSTLELGDSALYLCASSLDGDRGETQYFGPGTRLLVL.

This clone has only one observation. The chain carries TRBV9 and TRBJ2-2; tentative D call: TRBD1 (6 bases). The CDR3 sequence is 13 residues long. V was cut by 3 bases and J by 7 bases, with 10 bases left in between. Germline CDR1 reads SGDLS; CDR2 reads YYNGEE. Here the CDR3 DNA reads TGTGCCAGCAGCGCCACAGGGTTCGGGGAGCTGTTTTTT. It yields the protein CASSATGFGELFF.

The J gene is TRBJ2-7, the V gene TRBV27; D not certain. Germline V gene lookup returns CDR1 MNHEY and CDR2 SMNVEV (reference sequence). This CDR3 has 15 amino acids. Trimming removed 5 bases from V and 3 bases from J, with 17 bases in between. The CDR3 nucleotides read TGTGCCAGCAGTATAAAGAGGCCACCACGCTACGAGCAGTACTTC. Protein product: CASSIKRPPRYEQYF.

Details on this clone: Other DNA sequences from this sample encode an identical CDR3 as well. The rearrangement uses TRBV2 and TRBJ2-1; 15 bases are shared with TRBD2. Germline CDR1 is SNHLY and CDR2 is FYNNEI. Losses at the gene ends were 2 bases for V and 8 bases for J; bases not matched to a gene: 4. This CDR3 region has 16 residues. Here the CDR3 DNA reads TGTGCCAGCAGTGAATGGACTAGCGGGAGGGTTTATGAGCAGTTCTTC. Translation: CASSEWTSGRVYEQFF.

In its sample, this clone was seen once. Written as DNA, the CDR3 is TGTGCCTGGAGTGTCCTAACAGGGCAGTCCGGGGAGCTGTTTTTT. Amino acid sequence: CAWSVLTGQSGELFF. V usage is TRBV30 and J usage is TRBJ2-2; D is possibly TRBD1 (6 bases). Trimming left V 0 bases short and J 6 bases short, with 14 bases between. Germline lookup yields CDR1 GTSNPN and CDR2 SVGIG (reference sequence). CDR3 length: 15 amino acids.

The CDR3 DNA sequence: TGCGCCAGCAGCCCCACCCCAGGGGGCAATCAGCCCCAGCATTTT. It is translated as CASSPTPGGNQPQHF. V is TRBV5-1 and J is TRBJ1-5; TRBD1 might be the D (6 bases). The CDR3 consists of 15 residues. V gave up 4 bases and J gave up 2 bases, with 13 bases separating them. CDR1 SGHRS and CDR2 YFSETQ come from the germline V gene.

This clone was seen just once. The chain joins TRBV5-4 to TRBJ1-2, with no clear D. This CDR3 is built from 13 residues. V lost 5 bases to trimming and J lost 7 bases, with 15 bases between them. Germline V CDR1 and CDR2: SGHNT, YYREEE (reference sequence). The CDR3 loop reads CASRKVGGSGYTF. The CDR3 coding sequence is TGTGCCAGCAGAAAGGTGGGAGGGTCTGGCTACACCTTC.

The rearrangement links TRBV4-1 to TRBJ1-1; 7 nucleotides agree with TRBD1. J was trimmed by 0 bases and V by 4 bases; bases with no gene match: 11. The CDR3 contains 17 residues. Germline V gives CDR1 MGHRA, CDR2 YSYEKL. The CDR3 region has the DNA TGCGCCAGCAGCCCGACAGGGCTAAAATGGATGAACACTGAAGCTTTCTTT. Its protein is CASSPTGLKWMNTEAFF.

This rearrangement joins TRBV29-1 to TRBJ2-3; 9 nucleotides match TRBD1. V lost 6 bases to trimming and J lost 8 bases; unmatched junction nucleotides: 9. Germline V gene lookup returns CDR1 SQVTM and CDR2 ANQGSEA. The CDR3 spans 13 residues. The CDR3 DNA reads TGCAGCGTAGCCACAGGGGGCATTGGTACGCAGTATTTT. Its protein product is CSVATGGIGTQYF.

The CDR3 nucleotides are TGTGCCAGCAGTCTGGCGTTCGGACAGGGGGATTCACCCCTCCACTTT. Translating gives CASSLAFGQGDSPLHF. The chain is built from TRBV28 and TRBJ1-6; 10 nucleotides line up with TRBD1. The CDR3 loop spans 16 amino acids. The V gene end was trimmed by 5 bases and the J gene end by 8 bases; junction bases not matched to a gene: 9. The germline CDR1 and CDR2 sequences are MDHEN and SYDVKM.

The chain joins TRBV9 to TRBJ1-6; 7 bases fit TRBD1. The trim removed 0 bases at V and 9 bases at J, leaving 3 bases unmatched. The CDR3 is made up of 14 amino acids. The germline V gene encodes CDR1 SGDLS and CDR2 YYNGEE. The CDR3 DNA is TGTGCCAGCAGCGTAGCGGCAGGGGGTTCACCCCTCCACTTT. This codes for CASSVAAGGSPLHF.

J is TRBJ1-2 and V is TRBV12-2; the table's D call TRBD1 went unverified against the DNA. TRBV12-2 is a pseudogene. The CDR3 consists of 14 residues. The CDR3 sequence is CASRLGLTGDGYTF. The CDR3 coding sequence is TGTGCAAGTCGCTTAGGCTTGACAGGGGATGGCTACACCTTC.

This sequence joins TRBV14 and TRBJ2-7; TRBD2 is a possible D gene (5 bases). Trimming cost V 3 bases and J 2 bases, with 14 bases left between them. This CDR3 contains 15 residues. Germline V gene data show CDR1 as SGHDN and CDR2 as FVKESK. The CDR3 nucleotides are TGTGCCAGCAGCCAGGGAATCGGGGTTACCTACGAGCAGTACTTC. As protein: CASSQGIGVTYEQYF. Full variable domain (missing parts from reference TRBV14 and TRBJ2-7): EAGVTQFPSHSVIEKGQTVTLRCDPISGHDNLYWYRRVMGKEIKFLLHFVKESKQDESGMPNNRFLAERTGGTYSTLKVQPAELEDSGVYFCASSQGIGVTYEQYFGPGTRLTVT.